The TCR beta chain under discussion was sequenced for a study of PD-L1 blockade in urothelial cancer. Locally advanced or metastatic urothelial carcinoma was present in patients. CDR1 and CDR2 from the germline V gene are ENHRY and SYGVKD. The CDR3 has 14 amino acids. V lost 6 bases, J lost 6 bases, and 5 bases stayed unmatched. Data came from immunoSEQ multiplex PCR; TCRdb stores just in-frame clones and leaves some out. The sample gives just under 30,000 clones, around nine tenths of which show up once; less than 2% is in the top ten. The starting material was PBMCs, obtained around atezolizumab (anti-PD-L1) treatment. V and J are TRBV10-3 and TRBJ1-5, with TRBD1 matching 10 bases. The TCR comes from a man aged 45 to 65 with urothelial cancer. This CDR3 is CAISIDRGLQPQHF. The CDR3 DNA follows: TGTGCCATCAGCATCGACAGGGGGCTTCAGCCCCAGCATTTT.